What follows are 5 T cell receptor beta chains derived from one specimen sequenced in a study of T cell repertoires in cytomegalovirus infection. From the reads, TCRdb called clonotypes with MiXCR, one entry per CDR3 protein. This table has about 600,000 distinct CDR3 sequences, roughly a quarter appearing once. Source material: CD8+ T cells from PBMCs. The receptors originated from a human donor in good health (CMV status not recorded). Some clones in this sample may be carry-over from other donors' samples.

The chain is built from TRBV7-9 and TRBJ2-1, with D possibly TRBD2 on 5 matching bases. The CDR3 sequence is 12 residues long. The germline CDR1 and CDR2 sequences are SEHNR and FQNEAQ (reference sequence). V dropped 5 bases and J dropped 5 bases, with 7 bases sitting between them. The CDR3 DNA is TGTGCCAGCAGCAGCGGCCACAATGAGCAGTTCTTC. Translating gives CASSSGHNEQFF.

This sequence joins TRBV18 and TRBJ2-5, with D perhaps TRBD1 (6 bases). The CDR3 sequence is 15 residues long. The germline V gene has CDR1 KGHSH and CDR2 LQKENI. Trimming pared 3 bases from V and 3 bases from J, leaving 14 bases between. CDR3 residues: CASSPGQKTKETQYF. CDR3 nucleotide sequence: TGTGCCAGCTCACCTGGACAGAAAACCAAAGAGACCCAGTACTTC.

This clonotype occurred many times. The chain carries TRBV7-6 and TRBJ2-5; 7 nucleotides agree with TRBD2. Germline CDR1 and CDR2: SGHVS and FNYEAQ. CDR3 length: 16 residues. The V gene end was trimmed by 5 bases and the J gene end by 1 base; junction bases not matched to a gene: 10. CDR3 nucleotides: TGTGCCAGCAGCCGGGCGGCGGGGGACCCCCAAGAGACCCAGTACTTC. This encodes CASSRAAGDPQETQYF. The variable domain in full, with the rest retrieved from reference TRBV7-6 and TRBJ2-5, is GAGVSQSPRYKVTKRGQDVALRCDPISGHVSLYWYRQALGQGPEFLTYFNYEAQQDKSGLPNDRFSAERPEGSISTLTIQRTEQRDSAMYRCASSRAAGDPQETQYFGPGTRLLVL.

The V and J genes are TRBV6-6 and TRBJ2-7, with 8 nucleotides matching TRBD2. The CDR3 length is 17 residues. Trimming at V came to 0 bases and at J to 0 bases, leaving 7 bases not matched to a gene. The germline gives CDR1 MNHNY, CDR2 SVGAGI (reference sequence). CDR3 amino acids: CASSYSISGVPSYEQYF. CDR3 coding DNA: TGTGCCAGCAGTTACTCGATTAGCGGGGTTCCCTCCTACGAGCAGTACTTC.

The rearrangement uses TRBV2 and TRBJ2-6; D call uncertain. The CDR3 extends over 14 amino acids. Germline V gene lookup returns CDR1 SNHLY and CDR2 FYNNEI. The V and J ends lost 10 bases and 0 bases respectively, with 10 bases between them. The CDR3 is CATSLSSGANVLTF. As DNA, the CDR3 is TGTGCCACCTCTCTTAGCTCTGGGGCCAACGTCCTGACTTTC.